This passage covers 16 T cell receptor beta chains from one sample sequenced in a study of blood T cell repertoires in COVID-19. Only in-frame clones appear in the TCRdb table, and some are missing; sequencing was by immunoSEQ multiplex PCR. The sample holds roughly 260,000 clones, approximately 80% seen once. Sequencing used peripheral blood. The source of these receptors is a woman aged 35 to 49 with active or convalescent COVID-19.

This clone was picked up a small number of times. The V call is TRBV5-6, the J call TRBJ2-3; 11 bases agree with TRBD2. Germline CDR1 is SGHDT and CDR2 is YYEEEE. V gave up 4 bases and J gave up 3 bases; unmatched junction bases: 10. The CDR3 is 17 amino acids. The CDR3 nucleotides are TGTGCCAGCAGCAGCAAACCGGGACTAGCGGAAACAGATACGCAGTATTTT. This encodes CASSSKPGLAETDTQYF.

The chain joins TRBV27 to TRBJ1-6, with D possibly TRBD1 on 5 matching bases. The CDR3 has 15 amino acids. V was cut by 4 bases and J by 8 bases, with 15 bases left in between. Germline V gene data show CDR1 as MNHEY and CDR2 as SMNVEV (reference sequence). As DNA, the CDR3 is TGTGCCAGCAGTTATACAGCCCCGGGGGATTCACCCCTCCACTTT. Protein: CASSYTAPGDSPLHF.

This chain joins TRBV9 and TRBJ1-4; no clear D gene. Germline-derived CDR1 and CDR2 are SGDLS and YYNGEE. The CDR3 sequence is 12 residues long. The V gene lost 4 bases and the J gene lost 11 bases, with 12 bases spanning the gap. CDR3 nucleotide sequence: TGTGCCAGCAGCCCCGACACTGATAAACTGTTTTTT. Translating gives CASSPDTDKLFF.

This clone appeared a few times. V usage is TRBV4-1 and J usage is TRBJ1-5, with a possible D match to TRBD1 (6 bases). Germline V gene lookup returns CDR1 MGHRA and CDR2 YSYEKL. The CDR3 spans 19 residues. V was cut by 2 bases and J by 0 bases, with 20 bases left in between. The CDR3 DNA is TGCGCCAGCAGCCAATGGGGAGAGACAGGAAGCAATAGCAATCAGCCCCAGCATTTT. It is translated as CASSQWGETGSNSNQPQHF.

The genes are TRBV3-1 (or the pseudogene TRBV3-2) and TRBJ2-7; 12 bases are a match to TRBD2. The CDR3 is 19 residues long. The V gene's germline CDR1 is LGHDT and CDR2 YNNKEL (reference sequence). Germline trimming cut 4 bases from V and 2 bases from J; bases unmatched to any gene: 15. Here the CDR3 DNA reads TGTGCCAGCAGCCGAAAGGGGTCGTCACTAGCGGGGGGAGCCTACGAGCAGTACTTC. Translation gives CASSRKGSSLAGGAYEQYF.

The chain is built from TRBV3-1 (or the pseudogene TRBV3-2) and TRBJ2-3; D is possibly TRBD2 (5 bases). V gave up 4 bases and J gave up 3 bases, with 14 bases separating them. Looked up from germline, CDR1 is LGHDT and CDR2 is YNNKEL (reference sequence). The CDR3 totals 15 residues. The CDR3 DNA reads TGTGCCAGCAGCCCCGCCCAGCGAGGGACAGATACGCAGTATTTT. This translates into CASSPAQRGTDTQYF.

This chain connects TRBV29-1 to TRBJ2-3; possibly TRBD2 for D (6 bases). Germline assignment: CDR1 SQVTM and CDR2 ANQGSEA. This CDR3 comprises 14 residues. Deletions cut 3 bases from V and 4 bases from J, with 14 bases between. In DNA, the CDR3 is TGCAGCGTTGAGAAGGCGGGGTCGCCAGATACGCAGTATTTT. It translates to CSVEKAGSPDTQYF.

With respect to this clone: This CDR3 fails to terminate in the conserved phenylalanine or tryptophan, so it likely reflects a read error. It is unclear where the CDR3 begins or ends on the DNA, so no DNA is shown, and the CDR3 is as TCRdb lists it. J is TRBJ1-2 and V is TRBV4-1; TRBD1, the table's D call, lacks a check against the DNA. The CDR3 numbers 13 amino acids, ends counted. In germline, CDR1 is MGHRA, CDR2 YSYEKL. The chain's CDR3 is CASSLRTGSPISM.

This clone has only one observation. This chain uses TRBV11-2 with TRBJ1-6; the match to TRBD1 covers 8 bases. The length of the CDR3 is 16 residues. The J segment lost 8 bases and the V segment lost 3 bases, leaving 9 bases of the junction unmatched. Germline values: CDR1 SGHAT, CDR2 FQNNGV. The chain's CDR3 is CASSFGQGAPYSPLHF. As DNA, the CDR3 is TGTGCCAGCAGCTTTGGGCAGGGGGCGCCTTATTCACCCCTCCACTTT.

The rearrangement uses TRBV5-1 and TRBJ2-3, with D possibly being TRBD2 (6 bases). Trimming removed 0 bases from V and 7 bases from J, with 12 bases in between. CDR3 length: 14 amino acids. The germline CDR1 and CDR2 sequences are SGHRS and YFSETQ. CDR3 region: CASSLATSGNTQYF. In nucleotides, the CDR3 is TGCGCCAGCAGCTTGGCGACTAGTGGGAATACGCAGTATTTT.

The chain employs TRBV28 and TRBJ2-1, with 11 bases identical to TRBD1. Trimming cost V 8 bases and J 5 bases; bases outside gene matches: 5. The CDR3 loop spans 14 amino acids. From germline, CDR1 is MDHEN and CDR2 SYDVKM. CDR3: CASGQGALDNEQFF. CDR3 coding DNA: TGTGCCAGCGGACAGGGGGCTCTTGACAATGAGCAGTTCTTC.

This clone was seen only a few times. The chain couples TRBV15 to TRBJ1-3, with 8 nucleotides matching TRBD1. Germline CDR1 reads LNHNV; CDR2 reads YYDKDF (reference sequence). The CDR3 runs 14 residues. V shed 10 bases, J shed 2 bases, and the junction held 7 bases outside the gene matches. The CDR3 sequence is CASGQGETGNTIYF. As DNA, the CDR3 is TGTGCCAGCGGACAGGGCGAGACTGGAAACACCATATATTTT.

This clone was detected once. The rearrangement joins TRBV30 to TRBJ2-3; D may be TRBD1 (6 bases). The germline V gene has CDR1 GTSNPN and CDR2 SVGIG (reference sequence). The CDR3 is 15 amino acids. Trimming cost V 1 base and J 0 bases, with 11 bases left between them. CDR3 in amino acids: CAWSAQGLSTDTQYF. The CDR3 bases are TGTGCCTGGAGTGCACAGGGATTAAGCACAGATACGCAGTATTTT.

The genes are TRBV19 and TRBJ1-5; tentative D call: TRBD1 (6 bases). The CDR3 contains 14 residues. V shed 5 bases and J shed 6 bases, with 14 bases lying between them. The germline CDR1 and CDR2 sequences are LNHDA and SQIVND (reference sequence). CDR3 amino acids: CASSLWGGRQPQHF. The CDR3 DNA sequence: TGTGCCAGTAGTCTGTGGGGGGGCCGTCAGCCCCAGCATTTT.

This clone was recorded once. The chain employs TRBV12-5 and TRBJ1-1; TRBD1 aligns across 8 bases. With V trimmed by 6 bases and J by 6 bases, 9 bases remained unmatched. This CDR3 spans 14 amino acids. The germline V gene has CDR1 LGHNT and CDR2 FRNRAP. For the CDR3, the DNA is TGTGCTAGTGGAACCGGGACAGGTGGGGCTGAAGCTTTCTTT. Translation gives CASGTGTGGAEAFF.

Details on this clone: This sample also contains other DNA sequences that code for the same CDR3. The CDR3 loop reads CASSVGGAEAFF. CDR3 nucleotides: TGTGCCAGCAGCGTGGGGGGTGCTGAAGCTTTCTTT. This chain uses TRBV9 with TRBJ1-1; D might be TRBD1 (5 bases). Germline lookup yields CDR1 SGDLS and CDR2 YYNGEE. The V end lost 2 bases, the J end lost 6 bases, and 8 bases lay between the germline ends. The CDR3 contains 12 residues.